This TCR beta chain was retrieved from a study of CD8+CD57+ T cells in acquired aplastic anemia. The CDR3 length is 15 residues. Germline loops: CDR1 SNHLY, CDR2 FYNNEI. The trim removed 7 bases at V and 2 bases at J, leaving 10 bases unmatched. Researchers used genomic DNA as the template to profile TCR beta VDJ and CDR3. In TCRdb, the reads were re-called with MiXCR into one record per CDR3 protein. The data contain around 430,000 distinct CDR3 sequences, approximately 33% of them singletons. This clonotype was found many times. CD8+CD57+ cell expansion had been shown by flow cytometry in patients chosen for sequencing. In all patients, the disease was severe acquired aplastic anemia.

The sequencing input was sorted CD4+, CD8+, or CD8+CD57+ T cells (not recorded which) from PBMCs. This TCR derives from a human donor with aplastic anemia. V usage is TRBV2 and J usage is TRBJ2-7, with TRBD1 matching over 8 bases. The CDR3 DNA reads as TGTGCCAGCACCGCTGACGACAGGGGCCCCTACGAGCAGTACTTC. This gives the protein CASTADDRGPYEQYF.